The 21 T cell receptor beta chains listed next were all sequenced from one sample in a study of spatial heterogeneity in lung cancer. Time point indicated: sample taken at primary tumor resection. Unsorted whole RNA samples from tumor, nontumor lung or frozen PBMC were sequenced. TCRdb passed the 5' RACE reads through MiXCR, listing each CDR3 protein once. The sample includes roughly 7,000 distinct CDR3 sequences, about a fifth of them seen just once. Material: PBMCs, obtained at surgery. Source of these receptors: a female donor with early-stage non-small cell lung cancer.

The V call is TRBV29-1, the J call TRBJ2-1; the D gene is possibly TRBD2 (5 bases). There are 15 residues in the CDR3. Deletions cut 4 bases from V and 8 bases from J, with 21 bases between. Germline V gene data show CDR1 as SQVTM and CDR2 as ANQGSEA. CDR3 DNA: TGCAGCGTTGGGAGGAGTCAGCGGTTTGGGTATGAGCAGTTCTTC. Translation gives CSVGRSQRFGYEQFF.

In its sample, this clonotype is medium-sized. This sequence joins TRBV28 and TRBJ2-3, with 9 bases matching TRBD2. Germline CDR1 and CDR2: MDHEN and SYDVKM. The CDR3 consists of 13 residues. With 9 bases clipped from V and 0 bases from J, the junction kept 1 base outside the gene matches. The CDR3 protein is CASGLASTDTQYF. The CDR3 DNA reads TGTGCCAGTGGACTAGCGAGCACAGATACGCAGTATTTT.

The chain joins TRBV6-5 to TRBJ2-3; 13 nucleotides line up with TRBD2. Germline CDR1 MNHEY, CDR2 SVGAGI. This CDR3 has 16 residues. V was clipped by 2 bases and J by 6 bases; unmatched bases: 5. CDR3 residues: CASSYLLAGGQDTQYF. In nucleotides, the CDR3 is TGTGCCAGCAGTTACCTACTAGCGGGGGGGCAGGATACGCAGTATTTT.

This clonotype was seen more than once but under ten times. This chain links TRBV2 with TRBJ1-5, with TRBD1 identical over 7 bases. The CDR3 contains 13 residues. V dropped 5 bases and J dropped 6; count of bases not matched to a gene: 4. Germline-derived CDR1 and CDR2 are SNHLY and FYNNEI. DNA for the CDR3: TGTGCCAGCAGTAACAGGGGTTCTCAGCCCCAGCATTTT. This codes for CASSNRGSQPQHF.

The gene calls are TRBV5-4 and TRBJ2-2, with D perhaps matching TRBD1 (5 bases). The CDR3 sequence is 14 residues long. Germline V lookup: CDR1 SGHNT, CDR2 YYREEE (reference sequence). The V end lost 4 bases, the J end lost 5 bases, and 12 bases lay between the germline ends. In nucleotides, the CDR3 is TGTGCCAGCAGCGCGACAGATCGAACCGGGGAGCTGTTTTTT. It yields the protein CASSATDRTGELFF. Combining the CDR3 with reference TRBV5-4 and TRBJ2-2 gives the whole variable domain ETGVTQSPTHLIKTRGQQVTLRCSSQSGHNTVSWYQQALGQGPQFIFQYYREEENGRGNFPPRFSGLQFPNYSSELNVNALELDDSALYLCASSATDRTGELFFGEGSRLTVL.

The CDR3 sequence: CASSLPGEETQYF. The CDR3 DNA sequence: TGTGCCAGCAGCTTGCCGGGGGAAGAGACCCAGTACTTC. The chain recombines TRBV5-5 with TRBJ2-5; possibly TRBD2 for D (6 bases). The V gene's germline CDR1 is SGHKS and CDR2 YYEKEE (reference sequence). This CDR3 has 13 amino acids. V lost 1 base to trimming and J lost 3 bases, with 7 bases between them.

This clonotype was detected a few times. This chain links TRBV19 with TRBJ1-5; a possible D gene is TRBD1 (5 bases). This CDR3 is built from 17 residues. Germline CDR1 is LNHDA and CDR2 is SQIVND (reference sequence). Trimming pared 3 bases from V and 7 bases from J, leaving 22 bases between. The CDR3 DNA sequence: TGTGCCAGTAGTATCCCCTCTCCGGGGCCCGCGGGCCAGCCCCAGCATTTT. It encodes CASSIPSPGPAGQPQHF. Based on the CDR3 plus reference TRBV19 and TRBJ1-5, the full variable domain is DGGITQSPKYLFRKEGQNVTLSCEQNLNHDAMYWYRQDPGQGLRLIYYSQIVNDFQKGDIAEGYSVSREKKESFPLTVTSAQKNPTAFYLCASSIPSPGPAGQPQHFGDGTRLSIL.

This clonotype appeared a few times. CDR3 sequence (DNA): TGTGCCTGGAGTGTAGGCGGGGATGAGCAGTTCTTC. Protein sequence: CAWSVGGDEQFF. The chain combines TRBV30 with TRBJ2-1; D perhaps matches TRBD2 (6 bases). CDR1 and CDR2 from the germline V gene are GTSNPN and SVGIG (reference sequence). Trimming pared 0 bases from V and 8 bases from J, leaving 8 bases between. This CDR3 is built from 12 residues.

V is TRBV3-1 and J is TRBJ2-7, with 10 bases that match TRBD2. V was pared by 4 bases and J by 5 bases, with 8 bases of the junction left unmatched. The CDR3 runs to 15 residues. CDR1 is LGHDT and CDR2 is YNNKEL in the germline V gene (reference sequence). CDR3 region: CASSPASGSRDEQYF. Written as DNA, the CDR3 is TGTGCCAGCAGCCCAGCTAGCGGGAGTAGGGACGAGCAGTACTTC.

This clonotype was counted at least ten times. Lacking the conserved final phenylalanine or tryptophan, this CDR3 likely reflects a read error. The genes are TRBV3-1 and TRBJ1-4, with no clear D. CDR1 and CDR2 from the germline V gene are LGHDT and YNNKEL (reference sequence). This CDR3 has 16 residues. V lost 1 base and J 14 bases, leaving 23 bases between the germline ends. The CDR3 sequence is CASSQAPYRTKRFLFS. In nucleotides, the CDR3 is TGTGCCAGCAGCCAAGCCCCGTACAGAACTAAAAGGTTCCTGTTTTCT.

By its share, this clonotype is medium-sized. The rearrangement joins TRBV19 to TRBJ2-1, with 8 bases that match TRBD1. CDR1 is LNHDA, CDR2 SQIVND, per germline (reference sequence). This CDR3 is 15 amino acids long. The V gene end was trimmed by 5 bases and the J gene end by 4 bases; junction bases not matched to a gene: 7. CDR3 DNA: TGTGCCAGTAGTTTTGGCGGGACAGGATACAATGAGCAGTTCTTC. Amino acid sequence: CASSFGGTGYNEQFF.

This clonotype was counted many times. This chain links TRBV28 with TRBJ1-1; no clear D. CDR1 MDHEN and CDR2 SYDVKM come from the germline V gene. The CDR3 sequence is 12 residues long. Trimming removed 2 bases at V and 0 bases at J, with 1 base between. Here the CDR3 DNA reads TGTGCCAGCAGTTTACTGAACACTGAAGCTTTCTTT. Its protein product is CASSLLNTEAFF.

V usage is TRBV10-3 and J usage is TRBJ1-2; D ambiguous. CDR3 length: 13 amino acids. Germline assignment: CDR1 ENHRY and CDR2 SYGVKD. V shed 4 bases and J shed 3 bases, with 9 bases lying between them. The CDR3 here is CAISAEGYYGYTF. As DNA, the CDR3 is TGTGCCATCAGTGCAGAAGGATACTATGGCTACACCTTC.

CDR3 amino acids: CASSYSSGAGGETQYF. CDR3 nucleotides: TGTGCCAGCAGTTACTCATCTGGGGCGGGTGGAGAGACCCAGTACTTC. The chain joins TRBV6-5 to TRBJ2-5, with D possibly called TRBD1 or TRBD2 (5 bases each). Trimming left V 0 bases short and J 4 bases short, with 15 bases between. This CDR3 has 16 amino acids. Germline V gene data show CDR1 as MNHEY and CDR2 as SVGAGI.

Ten or more counts support this clonotype. This chain connects TRBV5-6 to TRBJ2-5; weak D call: TRBD1 (6 bases). The CDR3 loop spans 15 amino acids. The V gene's germline CDR1 is SGHDT and CDR2 YYEEEE. The V end was cut by 5 bases, the J end by 5 bases, with 19 bases between. In DNA, the CDR3 is TGTGCCAGCAGTGGCACAGGGACGCCAGGGGAGACCCAGTACTTC. Protein product: CASSGTGTPGETQYF.

This clonotype is medium-sized by share. This chain links TRBV7-9 with TRBJ1-1; D may be TRBD1 (6 bases). Trimming shortened V by 5 bases and J by 3 bases, and 13 bases separated the two germline ends. In germline, CDR1 is SEHNR, CDR2 FQNEAQ (reference sequence). The CDR3 extends over 14 amino acids. In nucleotides, the CDR3 is TGTGCCAGCAGCGGCTCGGGGGCCTACACTGAAGCTTTCTTT. This gives the protein CASSGSGAYTEAFF.

The sample holds a few counts of this clonotype. The J gene is TRBJ1-5, the V gene TRBV27, with TRBD1 matching 7 bases. The CDR3 has 13 amino acids. Unmatched junction bases numbered 7, after V lost 5 bases and J lost 9 bases. Per germline, CDR1 MNHEY and CDR2 SMNVEV (reference sequence). CDR3 amino acids: CASSDRGLGPQHF. CDR3 nucleotide sequence: TGTGCCAGCAGTGATAGGGGGCTTGGGCCCCAGCATTTT.

This clonotype rates as medium-sized. A read error may account for a junction end that differs from germline. The chain links TRBV7-7 to TRBJ2-2; 8 positions agree with TRBD2. The CDR3 has 15 residues. Germline V gene sequence: CDR1 SSHAT, CDR2 FNYEAQ (reference sequence). The CDR3 reads CASSETSETTGELFF. The CDR3 DNA is TGTGCTAGCAGCGAGACTAGCGAGACCACCGGGGAGCTGTTTTTT.

This clonotype was picked up many times. The chain links TRBV20-1 to TRBJ1-1; D might be TRBD1 (5 bases). The germline V gene has CDR1 DFQATT and CDR2 SNEGSKA (reference sequence). V was trimmed by 0 bases and J by 0 bases, leaving 14 bases between them. CDR3 length: 16 amino acids. CDR3 residues: CSARDLGGIMNTEAFF. CDR3 DNA sequence: TGCAGTGCTAGAGATCTCGGGGGTATAATGAACACTGAAGCTTTCTTT.

By share, this clonotype ranks as medium-sized (0.01 to 0.1%). The chain carries TRBV10-1 and TRBJ1-5, with 7 bases that match TRBD1. The trim removed 8 bases at V and 0 bases at J, leaving 16 bases unmatched. Germline V gene lookup returns CDR1 WNHNN and CDR2 SYGVQD (reference sequence). This CDR3 is 18 amino acids long. CDR3 in DNA: TGCGCCAGCTTTCGACAGGGAGTCGTCCCTGATAGCAATCAGCCCCAGCATTTT. Amino acids: CASFRQGVVPDSNQPQHF.

The chain couples TRBV11-2 to TRBJ2-7; D ambiguous. The CDR3 length is 13 residues. Trimming took off 7 bases at V and 7 bases at J, with 17 bases between the two ends. Germline V gene sequence: CDR1 SGHAT, CDR2 FQNNGV. The CDR3 DNA reads as TGTGCCAGCACCCAGTCCGGGTTTCAGGAGCAGTACTTC. Protein: CASTQSGFQEQYF. The full variable domain, completed using reference TRBV11-2 and TRBJ2-7, is EAGVAQSPRYKIIEKRQSVAFWCNPISGHATLYWYQQILGQGPKLLIQFQNNGVVDDSQLPKDRFSAERLKGVDSTLKIQPAKLEDSAVYLCASTQSGFQEQYFGPGTRLTVT.